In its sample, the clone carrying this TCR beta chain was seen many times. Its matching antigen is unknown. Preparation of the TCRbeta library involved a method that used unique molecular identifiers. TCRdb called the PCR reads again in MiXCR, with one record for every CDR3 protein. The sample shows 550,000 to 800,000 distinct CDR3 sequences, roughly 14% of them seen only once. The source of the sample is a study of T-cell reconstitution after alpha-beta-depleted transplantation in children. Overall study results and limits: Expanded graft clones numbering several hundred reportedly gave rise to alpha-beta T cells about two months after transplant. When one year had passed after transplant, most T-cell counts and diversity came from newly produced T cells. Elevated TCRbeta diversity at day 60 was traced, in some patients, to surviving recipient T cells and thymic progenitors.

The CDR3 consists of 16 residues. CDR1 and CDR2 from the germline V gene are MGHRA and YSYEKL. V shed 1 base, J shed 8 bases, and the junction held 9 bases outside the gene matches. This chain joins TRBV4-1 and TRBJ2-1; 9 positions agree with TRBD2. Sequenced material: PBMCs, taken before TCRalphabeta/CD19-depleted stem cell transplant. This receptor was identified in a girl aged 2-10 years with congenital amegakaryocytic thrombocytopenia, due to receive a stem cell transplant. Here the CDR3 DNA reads TGCGCCAGCAGCCAAGTCTCCGCGGGAGGGCTCGATGAGCAGTTCTTC. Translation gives CASSQVSAGGLDEQFF.